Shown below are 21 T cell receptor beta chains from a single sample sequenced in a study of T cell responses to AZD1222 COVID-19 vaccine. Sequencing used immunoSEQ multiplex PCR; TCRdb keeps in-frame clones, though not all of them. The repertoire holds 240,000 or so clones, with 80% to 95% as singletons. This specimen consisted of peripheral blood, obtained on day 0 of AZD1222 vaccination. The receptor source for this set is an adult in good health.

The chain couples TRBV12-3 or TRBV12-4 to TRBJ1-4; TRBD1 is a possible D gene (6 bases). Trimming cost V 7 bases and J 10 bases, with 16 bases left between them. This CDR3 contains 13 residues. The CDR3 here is CASTWPGAVKLFF. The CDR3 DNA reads TGTGCCAGCACATGGCCGGGGGCGGTAAAACTGTTTTTT.

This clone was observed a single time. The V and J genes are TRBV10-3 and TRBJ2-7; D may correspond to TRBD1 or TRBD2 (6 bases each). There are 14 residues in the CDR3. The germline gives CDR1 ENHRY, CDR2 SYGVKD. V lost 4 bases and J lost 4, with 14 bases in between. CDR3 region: CAISGGGSGYEQYF. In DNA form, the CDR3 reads TGTGCCATCAGTGGAGGGGGTAGCGGTTACGAGCAGTACTTC.

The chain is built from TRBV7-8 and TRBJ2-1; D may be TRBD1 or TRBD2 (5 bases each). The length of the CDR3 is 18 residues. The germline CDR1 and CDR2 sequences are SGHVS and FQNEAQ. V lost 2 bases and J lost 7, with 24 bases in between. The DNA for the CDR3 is TGTGCCAGCAGCTTATCGCACAACCAGAGGGGCCTTTTTAATGAGCAGTTCTTC. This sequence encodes CASSLSHNQRGLFNEQFF. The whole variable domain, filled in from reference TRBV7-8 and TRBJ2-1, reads GAGVSQSPRYKVAKRGQDVALRCDPISGHVSLFWYQQALGQGPEFLTYFQNEAQLDKSGLPSDRFFAERPEGSVSTLKIQRTQQEDSAVYLCASSLSHNQRGLFNEQFFGPGTRLTVL.

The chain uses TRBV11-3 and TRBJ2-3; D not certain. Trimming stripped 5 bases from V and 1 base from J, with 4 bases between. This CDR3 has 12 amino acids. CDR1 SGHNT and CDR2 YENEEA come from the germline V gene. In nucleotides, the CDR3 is TGTGCCAGCAGCCGGGGCACAGATACGCAGTATTTT. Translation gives CASSRGTDTQYF.

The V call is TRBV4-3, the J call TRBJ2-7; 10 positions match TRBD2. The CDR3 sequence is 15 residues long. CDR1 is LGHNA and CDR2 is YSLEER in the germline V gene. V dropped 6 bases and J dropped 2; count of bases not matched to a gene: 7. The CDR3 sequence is CASSTKREGTYEQYF. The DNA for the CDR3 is TGCGCCAGCAGTACAAAGCGGGAGGGGACCTACGAGCAGTACTTC.

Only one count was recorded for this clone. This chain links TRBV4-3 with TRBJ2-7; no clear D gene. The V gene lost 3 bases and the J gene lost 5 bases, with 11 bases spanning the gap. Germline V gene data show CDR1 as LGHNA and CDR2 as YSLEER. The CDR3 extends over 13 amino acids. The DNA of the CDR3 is TGCGCCAGCAGCCAGTCCACTAAGGACGAGCAGTACTTC. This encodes CASSQSTKDEQYF.

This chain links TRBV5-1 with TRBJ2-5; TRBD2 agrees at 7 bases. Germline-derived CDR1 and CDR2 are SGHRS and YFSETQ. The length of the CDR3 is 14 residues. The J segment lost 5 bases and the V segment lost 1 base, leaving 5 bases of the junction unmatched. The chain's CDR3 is CASSLPGGIETQYF. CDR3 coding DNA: TGCGCCAGCAGCTTGCCGGGGGGAATCGAGACCCAGTACTTC.

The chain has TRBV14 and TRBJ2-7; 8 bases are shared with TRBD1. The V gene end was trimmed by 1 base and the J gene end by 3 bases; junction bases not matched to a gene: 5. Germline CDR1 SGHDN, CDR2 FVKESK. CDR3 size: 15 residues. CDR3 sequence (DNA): TGTGCCAGCAGCCAAGGAACAGGGGGTGGCTACGAGCAGTACTTC. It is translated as CASSQGTGGGYEQYF.

This CDR3 is CASSAGMRTSGSTDTQYF. CDR3 nucleotide sequence: TGTGCCAGTAGTGCCGGCATGAGGACTAGCGGGAGCACAGATACGCAGTATTTT. The chain recombines TRBV19 with TRBJ2-3; TRBD2 agrees at 11 bases. In germline, CDR1 is LNHDA, CDR2 SQIVND (reference sequence). Unmatched junction bases numbered 10, after V lost 5 bases and J lost 0 bases. The CDR3 length is 18 residues.

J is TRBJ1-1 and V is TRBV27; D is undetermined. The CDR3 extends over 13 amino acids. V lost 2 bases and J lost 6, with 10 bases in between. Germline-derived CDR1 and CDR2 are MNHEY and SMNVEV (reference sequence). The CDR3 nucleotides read TGTGCCAGCAGTTTACGCGGAAGTGCTGAAGCTTTCTTT. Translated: CASSLRGSAEAFF.

DNA of the CDR3: TGTGCCAGTCAAAAGGGAAATGAGCAGTTCTTC. Protein: CASQKGNEQFF. The rearrangement joins TRBV12-3 or TRBV12-4 to TRBJ2-1, with D uncertain. CDR3 length equals 11 residues. Trimming took off 9 bases at V and 7 bases at J, with 10 bases between the two ends.

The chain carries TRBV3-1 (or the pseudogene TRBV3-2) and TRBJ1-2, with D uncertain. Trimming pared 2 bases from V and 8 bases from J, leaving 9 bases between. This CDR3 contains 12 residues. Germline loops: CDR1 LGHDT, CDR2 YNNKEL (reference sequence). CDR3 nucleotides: TGTGCCAGCAGCCAACCCGAAGGAGGCTACACCTTC. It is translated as CASSQPEGGYTF.

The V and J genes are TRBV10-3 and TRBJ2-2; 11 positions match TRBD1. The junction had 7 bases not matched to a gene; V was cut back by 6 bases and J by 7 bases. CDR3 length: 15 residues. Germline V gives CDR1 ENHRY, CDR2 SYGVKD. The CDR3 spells CAISLDRGRLGELFF. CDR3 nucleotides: TGTGCCATCAGCCTGGACAGGGGGCGGCTCGGGGAGCTGTTTTTT.

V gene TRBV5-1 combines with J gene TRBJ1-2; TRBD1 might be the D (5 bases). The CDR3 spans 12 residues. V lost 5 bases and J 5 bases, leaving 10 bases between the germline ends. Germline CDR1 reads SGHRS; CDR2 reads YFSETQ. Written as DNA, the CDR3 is TGCGCCAGCAGGTCAGGGTCATATGGCTACACCTTC. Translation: CASRSGSYGYTF.

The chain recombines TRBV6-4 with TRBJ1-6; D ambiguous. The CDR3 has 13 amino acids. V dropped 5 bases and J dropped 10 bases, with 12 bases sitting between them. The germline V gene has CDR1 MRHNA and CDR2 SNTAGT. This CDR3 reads CASSLDFRSPLHF. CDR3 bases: TGTGCCAGCAGTCTAGATTTCAGGTCACCCCTCCACTTT.

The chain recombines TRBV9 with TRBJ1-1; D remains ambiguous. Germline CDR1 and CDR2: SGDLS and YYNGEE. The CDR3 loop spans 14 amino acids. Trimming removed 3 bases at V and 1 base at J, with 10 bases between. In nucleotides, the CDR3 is TGTGCCAGCAGCGCCCAATCACAGAACACTGAAGCTTTCTTT. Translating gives CASSAQSQNTEAFF.

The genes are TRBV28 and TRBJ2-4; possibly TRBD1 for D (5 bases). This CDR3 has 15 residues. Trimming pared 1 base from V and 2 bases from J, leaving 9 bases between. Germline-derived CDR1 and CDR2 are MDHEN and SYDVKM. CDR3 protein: CASSLLPGSKNIQYF. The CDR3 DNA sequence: TGTGCCAGCAGTTTATTGCCAGGGTCCAAAAACATTCAGTACTTC. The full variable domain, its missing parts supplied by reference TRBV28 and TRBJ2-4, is DVKVTQSSRYLVKRTGEKVFLECVQDMDHENMFWYRQDPGLGLRLIYFSYDVKMKEKGDIPEGYSVSREKKERFSLILESASTNQTSMYLCASSLLPGSKNIQYFGAGTRLSVL.

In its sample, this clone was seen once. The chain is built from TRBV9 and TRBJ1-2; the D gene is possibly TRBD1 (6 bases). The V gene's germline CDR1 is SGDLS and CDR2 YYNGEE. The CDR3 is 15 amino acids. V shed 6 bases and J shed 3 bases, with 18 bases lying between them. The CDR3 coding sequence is TGTGCCAGCACCACCTCGGGGGGGCCCGACTATGGCTACACCTTC. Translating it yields CASTTSGGPDYGYTF.

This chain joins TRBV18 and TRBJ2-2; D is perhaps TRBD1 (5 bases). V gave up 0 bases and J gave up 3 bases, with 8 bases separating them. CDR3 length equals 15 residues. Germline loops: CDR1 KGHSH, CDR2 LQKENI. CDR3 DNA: TGTGCCAGCTCACCACCGGGGCCCGACACCGGGGAGCTGTTTTTT. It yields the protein CASSPPGPDTGELFF.

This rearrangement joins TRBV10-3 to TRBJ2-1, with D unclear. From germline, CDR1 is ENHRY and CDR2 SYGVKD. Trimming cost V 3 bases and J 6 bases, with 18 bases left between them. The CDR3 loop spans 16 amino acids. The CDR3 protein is CAISDFRAERSNEQFF. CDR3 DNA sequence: TGTGCCATCAGTGACTTCCGGGCCGAAAGGTCCAATGAGCAGTTCTTC.

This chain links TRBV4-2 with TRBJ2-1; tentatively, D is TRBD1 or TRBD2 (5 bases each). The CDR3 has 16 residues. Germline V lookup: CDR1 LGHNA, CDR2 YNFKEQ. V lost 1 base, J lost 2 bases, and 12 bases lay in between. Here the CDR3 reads CASSQVGEITYNEQFF. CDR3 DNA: TGTGCCAGCAGCCAAGTAGGGGAGATCACCTACAATGAGCAGTTCTTC.